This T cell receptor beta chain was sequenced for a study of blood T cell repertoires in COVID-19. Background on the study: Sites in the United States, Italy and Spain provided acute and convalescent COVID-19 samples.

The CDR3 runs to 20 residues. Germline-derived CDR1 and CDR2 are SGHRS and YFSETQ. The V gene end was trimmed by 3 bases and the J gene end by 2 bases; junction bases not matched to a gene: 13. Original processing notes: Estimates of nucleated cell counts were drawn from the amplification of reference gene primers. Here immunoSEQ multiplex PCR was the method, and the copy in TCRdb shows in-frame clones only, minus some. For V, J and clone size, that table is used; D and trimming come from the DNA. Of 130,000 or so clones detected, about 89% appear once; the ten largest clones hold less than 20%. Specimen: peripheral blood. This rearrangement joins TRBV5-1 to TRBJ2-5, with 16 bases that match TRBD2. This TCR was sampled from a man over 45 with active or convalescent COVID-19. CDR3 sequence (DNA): TGCGCCAGCAGCTCGACACTCGGCGGGACTAGCGGGAGGGTACAAGAGACCCAGTACTTC. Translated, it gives CASSSTLGGTSGRVQETQYF. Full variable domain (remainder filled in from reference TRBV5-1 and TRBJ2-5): KAGVTQTPRYLIKTRGQQVTLSCSPISGHRSVSWYQQTPGQGLQFLFEYFSETQRNKGNFPGRFSGRQFSNSRSEMNVSTLELGDSALYLCASSSTLGGTSGRVQETQYFGPGTRLLVL.